Below, 26 T cell receptor beta chains from the same sample are listed, as sequenced in a study of early T cells in non-severe SARS-CoV-2 infection. TCRdb processed the 5' RACE reads anew with MiXCR; each CDR3 protein has one entry. The data show tens of thousands of distinct CDR3 sequences, 7% to 8% seen once. Sequencing was carried out using whole blood. The receptors here all came from an adult who was a healthcare worker with PCR-confirmed SARS-CoV-2 infection or an uninfected control (not recorded which).

V gene TRBV5-5 combines with J gene TRBJ2-3, with 10 bases that match TRBD2. J was trimmed by 2 bases and V by 1 base; bases with no gene match: 4. This CDR3 region has 16 residues. Germline loops: CDR1 SGHKS, CDR2 YYEKEE (reference sequence). CDR3: CASSLQSGGATDTQYF. The DNA for the CDR3 is TGTGCCAGCAGCTTGCAAAGCGGGGGGGCCACAGATACGCAGTATTTT.

Ten or more counts support this clonotype. The chain is built from TRBV24-1 and TRBJ2-5; 7 nucleotides match TRBD2. The V segment lost 0 bases and the J segment 1 base; nucleotides outside the gene matches: 1. CDR3 length equals 15 residues. Germline V gene lookup returns CDR1 KGHDR and CDR2 SFDVKD. CDR3 amino acids: CATSDLGGGQETQYF. The CDR3, as DNA: TGTGCCACCAGTGATTTGGGGGGGGGCCAAGAGACCCAGTACTTC.

In its sample, this clonotype was seen a few times. This sequence joins TRBV10-3 and TRBJ1-1; D gene unclear. This CDR3 region has 16 residues. V lost 3 bases to trimming and J lost 0 bases, with 14 bases between them. The V gene's germline CDR1 is ENHRY and CDR2 SYGVKD. CDR3 coding DNA: TGTGCCATCAGTGACTATGACGTGAGGCTGAACACTGAAGCTTTCTTT. This encodes CAISDYDVRLNTEAFF.

This clonotype was counted at least ten times. The chain links TRBV20-1 to TRBJ2-3; the match to TRBD2 covers 13 bases. This CDR3 contains 14 residues. CDR1 is DFQATT, CDR2 SNEGSKA, per germline (reference sequence). Trimming took 6 bases from V and 8 from J; bases not matched to a gene: 8. CDR3 sequence (DNA): TGCAGTGCGCCACTAGCGGGGGGGCAAACTACGCAGTATTTT. Translation gives CSAPLAGGQTTQYF.

This clonotype showed up many times. The chain uses TRBV14 and TRBJ2-7; weak D call: TRBD2 (5 bases). CDR3 length: 15 residues. The V gene lost 1 base and the J gene lost 7 bases, with 17 bases spanning the gap. The germline gives CDR1 SGHDN, CDR2 FVKESK. CDR3 bases: TGTGCCAGCAGCCAAGTAGGAGCGGTGGCTAGGGAGCAGTACTTC. Translation gives CASSQVGAVAREQYF.

The chain links TRBV7-9 to TRBJ1-1; D not certain. V shed 2 bases and J shed 5 bases, with 15 bases lying between them. Germline V gene sequence: CDR1 SEHNR, CDR2 FQNEAQ (reference sequence). The CDR3 has 15 amino acids. CDR3 bases: TGTGCCAGCAGCTTAAAGTCTGGGTCGGGGACTGAAGCTTTCTTT. Its protein product is CASSLKSGSGTEAFF.

This clonotype has only a few counts. The V call is TRBV28, the J call TRBJ1-1; tentative D call: TRBD1 (5 bases). With 3 bases removed from V and 11 bases from J, the gap between germline ends came to 16 bases. From germline, CDR1 is MDHEN and CDR2 SYDVKM. This CDR3 region has 13 residues. For the CDR3, the DNA is TGTGCCAGCAGTTTGGGACCTAGGATTTTTGCTTTCTTT. Protein: CASSLGPRIFAFF.

The gene calls are TRBV6-2 or TRBV6-3 and TRBJ2-3; 8 bases are a match to TRBD2. The CDR3 is made up of 14 amino acids. The ends lost 1 base at V and 4 bases at J; junction bases unmatched: 1. The germline V gene has CDR1 MNHEY and CDR2 SVGEGT. The CDR3 loop is CASSYLTSADTQYF. The CDR3, as DNA: TGTGCCAGCAGTTACTTGACTAGCGCAGATACGCAGTATTTT.

The sample holds many counts of this clonotype. The rearrangement joins TRBV6-5 to TRBJ1-1, with D tentatively TRBD1 (6 bases). V was shortened by 2 bases and J by 1 base, with 14 bases between the two germline ends. The CDR3 covers 16 residues. CDR1 and CDR2 from the germline V gene are MNHEY and SVGAGI. CDR3 loop: CASSYGAGVTNTEAFF. Written as DNA, the CDR3 is TGTGCCAGCAGTTACGGGGCAGGGGTTACGAACACTGAAGCTTTCTTT.

This clonotype was recorded many times. V usage is TRBV28 and J usage is TRBJ1-1; D is possibly TRBD1 (6 bases). Trimming removed 8 bases from V and 4 bases from J, with 11 bases in between. The CDR3 covers 12 residues. The germline V gene encodes CDR1 MDHEN and CDR2 SYDVKM. CDR3 sequence: CASHRVSTEAFF. The CDR3 DNA sequence: TGTGCCAGCCACAGGGTAAGCACTGAAGCTTTCTTT.

This clonotype was seen more than once but under ten times. This chain links TRBV2 with TRBJ2-1, with 11 bases fitting TRBD2. Germline V gene data show CDR1 as SNHLY and CDR2 as FYNNEI. Trimming cost V 6 bases and J 3 bases; bases outside gene matches: 4. CDR3 length equals 15 residues. CDR3 region: CASSTSGGHYNEQFF. CDR3 DNA sequence: TGTGCCAGCAGCACTAGCGGGGGCCACTACAATGAGCAGTTCTTC.

This clonotype was recorded a few times. This chain uses TRBV28 with TRBJ1-2; tentative D call: TRBD1 (5 bases). CDR1 and CDR2 from the germline V gene are MDHEN and SYDVKM. Trimming shortened V by 6 bases and J by 3 bases, and 17 bases separated the two germline ends. The CDR3 covers 15 residues. The CDR3 region has the DNA TGTGCCAGCAGCAGTACCAGGGAGAGTGACTATGGCTACACCTTC. Protein: CASSSTRESDYGYTF.

This clonotype came up many times. The J gene is TRBJ2-7, the V gene TRBV3-1, with D unclear. Germline V gives CDR1 LGHDT, CDR2 YNNKEL (reference sequence). The CDR3 loop spans 12 amino acids. The germline V and J ends were trimmed by 6 bases and 2 bases, with 8 bases remaining between them. The CDR3 loop is CASRAPTYEQYF. The CDR3 nucleotides are TGTGCCAGCAGGGCCCCGACCTACGAGCAGTACTTC.

This clonotype was counted only a few times. The chain employs TRBV5-1 and TRBJ2-1; tentatively, D is TRBD1 or TRBD2 (5 bases each). This CDR3 is 15 amino acids long. V was pared by 3 bases and J by 4 bases, with 14 bases between. Germline values: CDR1 SGHRS, CDR2 YFSETQ. This CDR3 reads CASSWDGQRYNEQFF. CDR3 DNA: TGCGCCAGCAGCTGGGACGGACAACGATACAATGAGCAGTTCTTC.

This clonotype was recorded only once. The rearrangement links TRBV28 to TRBJ2-7; D perhaps matches TRBD2 (6 bases). The CDR3 spans 14 residues. Between the trimmed V and J ends, which lost 2 bases and 4 bases, there was a span of 12 bases. CDR1 is MDHEN and CDR2 is SYDVKM in the germline V gene. CDR3 DNA sequence: TGTGCCAGCAGTTTACTTCGGGGGAATTACGAGCAGTACTTC. This gives the protein CASSLLRGNYEQYF.

The gene calls are TRBV4-1 and TRBJ1-4, with 7 positions matching TRBD1. Per germline, CDR1 MGHRA and CDR2 YSYEKL. The CDR3 length is 14 residues. Trimming at V came to 7 bases and at J to 8 bases, leaving 10 bases not matched to a gene. The CDR3 loop reads CASTRQGDEEKLFF. The CDR3 DNA sequence: TGCGCCAGCACTCGACAGGGTGATGAAGAAAAACTGTTTTTT.

This clonotype was detected many times. CDR3 loop: CASSLGQGGSPLHF. CDR3 bases: TGCGCCAGCAGCTTGGGACAGGGTGGCTCACCCCTCCACTTT. The chain recombines TRBV5-1 with TRBJ1-6; 7 bases are shared with TRBD1. Germline trimming cut 0 bases from V and 10 bases from J; bases unmatched to any gene: 4. The germline CDR1 and CDR2 sequences are SGHRS and YFSETQ. This CDR3 contains 14 residues. The full variable domain, rest sourced from reference TRBV5-1 and TRBJ1-6, is KAGVTQTPRYLIKTRGQQVTLSCSPISGHRSVSWYQQTPGQGLQFLFEYFSETQRNKGNFPGRFSGRQFSNSRSEMNVSTLELGDSALYLCASSLGQGGSPLHFGNGTRLTVT.

This clonotype was detected a few times. This chain uses TRBV12-3 or TRBV12-4 with TRBJ2-1; D gene uncertain. The CDR3 extends over 12 amino acids. Trimming shortened V by 3 bases and J by 8 bases, and 8 bases separated the two germline ends. CDR3: CASSLLDYEQFF. CDR3 nucleotides: TGTGCCAGCAGTTTGCTGGATTATGAGCAGTTCTTC.

This clonotype occurred a few times. V is TRBV7-6 and J is TRBJ2-2, with TRBD2 matching over 9 bases. The V gene end was trimmed by 3 bases and the J gene end by 6 bases; junction bases not matched to a gene: 11. The CDR3 has 17 amino acids. Germline V gives CDR1 SGHVS, CDR2 FNYEAQ. CDR3 region: CASSFFQSSGVAGELFF. CDR3 DNA: TGTGCCAGCAGCTTCTTTCAGTCTAGCGGGGTGGCCGGGGAGCTGTTTTTT.

This clonotype was detected only a few times. J is TRBJ1-2 and V is TRBV4-2, with D hard to call. Trimming left V 1 base short and J 3 bases short, with 15 bases between. The CDR3 runs to 16 residues. CDR1 is LGHNA, CDR2 YNFKEQ, per germline. CDR3 residues: CASSQGGLRPDYGYTF. The CDR3 DNA sequence: TGTGCCAGCAGCCAAGGAGGCCTTCGACCAGACTATGGCTACACCTTC.

The rearrangement links TRBV24-1 to TRBJ2-1; possible D gene TRBD1, 5 bases. The CDR3 has 16 residues. The germline CDR1 and CDR2 sequences are KGHDR and SFDVKD. The ends were cut back, 4 bases at V and 5 bases at J, with 17 bases in the middle. CDR3 sequence (DNA): TGTGCCACCAGTGACCCCGGATTAGGGGTCGACAATGAGCAGTTCTTC. Translated, it gives CATSDPGLGVDNEQFF.

This clonotype was picked up a small number of times. V gene TRBV3-1 combines with J gene TRBJ1-2, with D unclear. V was trimmed by 3 bases and J by 5 bases, leaving 13 bases between them. The germline V gene has CDR1 LGHDT and CDR2 YNNKEL (reference sequence). The CDR3 covers 14 residues. The CDR3: CASSQTGPGYGYTF. For the CDR3, the DNA is TGTGCCAGCAGCCAGACCGGGCCCGGGTATGGCTACACCTTC.

Turning to this clonotype: This may arise from a read error, as a much more abundant clone is one base away. Here the CDR3 reads CASSHRANCEQYF. The CDR3 DNA is TGCGCCAGCAGCCACCGGGCGAATTGCGAGCAGTACTTC. This chain uses TRBV4-3 with TRBJ2-7; D is undetermined. CDR1 is LGHNA and CDR2 is YSLEER in the germline V gene. The ends were cut back, 3 bases at V and 6 bases at J, with 12 bases in the middle. This CDR3 is built from 13 residues.

This clonotype has ten or more counts. The rearrangement joins TRBV7-9 to TRBJ1-1; 9 positions match TRBD1. Germline V CDR1 and CDR2: SEHNR, FQNEAQ (reference sequence). The CDR3 has 15 amino acids. V shed 4 bases, J shed 3 bases, and the junction held 6 bases outside the gene matches. CDR3 sequence reads: CASSSVTGGDTEAFF. The CDR3, as DNA: TGTGCCAGCAGCTCTGTGACAGGGGGGGACACTGAAGCTTTCTTT.

This clonotype was seen repeatedly, ten times or more. The gene calls are TRBV10-2 and TRBJ2-1, with D perhaps matching TRBD1 (5 bases). The V gene lost 8 bases and the J gene lost 5 bases, with 13 bases spanning the gap. The V gene's germline CDR1 is WSHSY and CDR2 SAAADI. This CDR3 region has 13 residues. The CDR3 here is CASGRQKDNEQFF. CDR3 in DNA: TGCGCCAGCGGTAGACAGAAGGACAATGAGCAGTTCTTC.

The chain links TRBV6-1 to TRBJ1-2, with no clear D. Germline V gene lookup returns CDR1 MNHNS and CDR2 SASEGT. The CDR3 loop spans 14 amino acids. With 6 bases removed from V and 4 bases from J, the gap between germline ends came to 15 bases. For the CDR3, the DNA is TGTGCCAGCAGCCTCCCCACGGAAAGCTATGGCTACACCTTC. The encoded protein is CASSLPTESYGYTF.